This paragraph reports one TCR beta chain. The data stem from a study of blood T cell repertoires in COVID-19. Study as a whole: Material from acute and convalescent COVID-19 was sourced from the United States, Italy and Spain.

Trimming removed 3 bases at V and 6 bases at J, with 12 bases between. This CDR3 region has 14 residues. Germline V gene sequence: CDR1 SGHNT, CDR2 YENEEA. TCRdb's copy holds only in-frame clones and misses some; the assay was immunoSEQ multiplex PCR. The sample has fewer than 85,000 clones, about three quarters seen once. The genes are TRBV11-3 and TRBJ2-1, with a weak D call TRBD2 (6 bases). This TCR came from a woman in her 70s with acute or convalescent COVID-19. Sequenced material: peripheral blood. Here the CDR3 reads CASSFGTRSNEQFF. Here the CDR3 DNA reads TGTGCCAGCAGCTTCGGGACTCGAAGCAATGAGCAGTTCTTC.